The 12 T cell receptor beta chains below were found in one sample sequenced in a study of CD8 T cells in Susac syndrome. Random-hexamer reverse transcription was applied to about 0.45 to 1 ug RNA. TCRdb analysed the immunoSEQ multiplex PCR reads with MiXCR anew, one entry per CDR3 protein. The sample records around 56,000 distinct CDR3 sequences, approximately 94% being singletons. What was sequenced was CD8+ T cells from PBMCs. These receptors all come from a human donor in good health.

The V and J genes are TRBV28 and TRBJ2-1; 8 bases are shared with TRBD2. The CDR3 is made up of 17 amino acids. Germline CDR1 MDHEN, CDR2 SYDVKM. V lost 4 bases and J lost 4; bases outside the gene matches: 12. The CDR3, as DNA: TGTGCCAGCAGTTCCCAACTGAGCGGGGGCTTATACAATGAGCAGTTCTTC. It translates to CASSSQLSGGLYNEQFF.

This clonotype occurred a few times. V is TRBV27 and J is TRBJ2-1; tentatively, D is TRBD2 (6 bases). The CDR3 loop spans 14 amino acids. Trimming shortened V by 8 bases and J by 5 bases, and 16 bases separated the two germline ends. In germline, CDR1 is MNHEY, CDR2 SMNVEV (reference sequence). The CDR3 loop is CASRPGGVNNEQFF. DNA for the CDR3: TGTGCCAGCCGTCCGGGCGGGGTGAACAATGAGCAGTTCTTC.

With respect to this clonotype: Mismatch with germline at one junction end may stem from a read error. The genes are TRBV29-1 and TRBJ2-2; D tentatively reads TRBD1 or TRBD2 (6 bases each). Germline values: CDR1 SQVTM, CDR2 ANQGSEA. This CDR3 comprises 10 residues. The CDR3 DNA is TGCAGCGTTGCGGAGGGGGTGCTGTTTTTT. Residues: CSVAEGVLFF.

The count of this clonotype is one. The chain employs TRBV5-4 and TRBJ1-1; the D gene is possibly TRBD1 (6 bases). The germline gives CDR1 SGHNT, CDR2 YYREEE (reference sequence). The CDR3 contains 15 residues. Trimming removed 0 bases at V and 0 bases at J, with 9 bases between. CDR3 in amino acids: CASSLDRAMNTEAFF. CDR3 coding DNA: TGTGCCAGCAGCTTGGACAGGGCCATGAACACTGAAGCTTTCTTT. Combining the CDR3 with reference TRBV5-4 and TRBJ1-1 gives the whole variable domain ETGVTQSPTHLIKTRGQQVTLRCSSQSGHNTVSWYQQALGQGPQFIFQYYREEENGRGNFPPRFSGLQFPNYSSELNVNALELDDSALYLCASSLDRAMNTEAFFGQGTRLTVV.

As regards this clonotype: An end of the junction does not agree with germline; a read error may underlie this. V usage is TRBV6-2 or TRBV6-3 and J usage is TRBJ1-5, with unresolved D. Germline loops: CDR1 MNHEY, CDR2 SVGEGT. CDR3 size: 12 residues. DNA of the CDR3: TGTGCCAGCAGTTACTCGTTTCAGCTCCAGCATTTT. Residues: CASSYSFQLQHF.

V and J are TRBV7-9 and TRBJ2-5, with TRBD1 matching 7 bases. This CDR3 is built from 14 residues. Trimming cost V 5 bases and J 8 bases; bases outside gene matches: 11. From germline, CDR1 is SEHNR and CDR2 FQNEAQ (reference sequence). DNA of the CDR3: TGTGCCAGCAGCCTCGATGGGACAGAGCCTACCCAGTACTTC. Translating it yields CASSLDGTEPTQYF.

The chain links TRBV6-5 to TRBJ2-2; 8 positions match TRBD2. V shed 2 bases and J 3 bases; nucleotides not matched to a gene: 2. The CDR3 runs to 15 residues. From germline, CDR1 is MNHEY and CDR2 SVGAGI. DNA of the CDR3: TGTGCCAGCAGTTACGGGCGGGGGGACACCGGGGAGCTGTTTTTT. Its translation: CASSYGRGDTGELFF.

CDR3 sequence reads: CASSHKDSYSYEQYF. The DNA of the CDR3 is TGTGCCAGCAGCCACAAGGACAGCTATTCCTACGAGCAGTACTTC. V and J are TRBV14 and TRBJ2-7; the D gene is possibly TRBD1 (6 bases). Trimming pared 3 bases from V and 1 base from J, leaving 13 bases between. The CDR3 totals 15 residues. The V gene's germline CDR1 is SGHDN and CDR2 FVKESK.

The chain joins TRBV12-3 or TRBV12-4 to TRBJ1-1; D gene unclear. The CDR3 sequence is 13 residues long. The V end lost 7 bases, the J end lost 7 bases, and 16 bases lay between the germline ends. As DNA, the CDR3 is TGTGCCAGCACCGCCAAGGCGTTTAATGAAGCTTTCTTT. This translates into CASTAKAFNEAFF.

The genes are TRBV3-1 and TRBJ1-4; D gene unclear. The V gene lost 0 bases and the J gene lost 8 bases, with 16 bases spanning the gap. The CDR3 sequence is 16 residues long. CDR1 is LGHDT and CDR2 is YNNKEL in the germline V gene (reference sequence). CDR3 sequence: CASSQDSGTPPEKLFF. In DNA form, the CDR3 reads TGTGCCAGCAGCCAAGATTCAGGAACTCCACCCGAAAAACTGTTTTTT. Supplemented by reference TRBV3-1 and TRBJ1-4, the full variable domain reads DTAVSQTPKYLVTQMGNDKSIKCEQNLGHDTMYWYKQDSKKFLKIMFSYNNKELIINETVPNRFSPKSPDKAHLNLHINSLELGDSAVYFCASSQDSGTPPEKLFFGSGTQLSVL.

J is TRBJ2-7 and V is TRBV6-5; the match to TRBD1 covers 7 bases. CDR3 size: 15 residues. V gave up 2 bases and J gave up 0 bases; unmatched junction bases: 4. Germline CDR1 is MNHEY and CDR2 is SVGAGI. The CDR3 loop is CASSYGTDSSYEQYF. CDR3 nucleotide sequence: TGTGCCAGCAGTTACGGGACAGACAGCTCCTACGAGCAGTACTTC.

The V and J genes are TRBV19 and TRBJ1-5, with a weak D call TRBD1 (5 bases). V lost 7 bases and J 1 base, leaving 14 bases between the germline ends. This CDR3 comprises 15 residues. The germline gives CDR1 LNHDA, CDR2 SQIVND (reference sequence). For the CDR3, the DNA is TGTGCCAGTAAGCTGGGGGTTTTCAGCAATCAGCCCCAGCATTTT. Translated: CASKLGVFSNQPQHF.